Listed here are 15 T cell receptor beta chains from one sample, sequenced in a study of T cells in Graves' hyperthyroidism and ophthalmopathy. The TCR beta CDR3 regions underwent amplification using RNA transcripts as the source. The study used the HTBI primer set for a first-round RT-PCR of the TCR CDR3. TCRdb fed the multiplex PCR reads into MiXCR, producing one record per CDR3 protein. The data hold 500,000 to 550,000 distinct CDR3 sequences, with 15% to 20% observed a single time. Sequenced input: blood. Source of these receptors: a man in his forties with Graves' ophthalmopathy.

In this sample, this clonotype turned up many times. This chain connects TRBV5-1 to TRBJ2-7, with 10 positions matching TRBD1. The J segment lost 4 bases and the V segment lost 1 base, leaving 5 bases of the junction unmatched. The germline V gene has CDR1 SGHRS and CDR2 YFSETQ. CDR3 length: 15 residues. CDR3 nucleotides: TGCGCCAGCAGCTTGTCCGGGACAGGGGTGTACGAGCAGTACTTC. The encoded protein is CASSLSGTGVYEQYF.

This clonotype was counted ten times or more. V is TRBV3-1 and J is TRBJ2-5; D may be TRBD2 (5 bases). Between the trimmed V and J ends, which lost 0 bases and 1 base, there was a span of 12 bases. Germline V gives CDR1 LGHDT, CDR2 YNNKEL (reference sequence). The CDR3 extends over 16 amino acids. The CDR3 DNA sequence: TGTGCCAGCAGCCAAGAAACGGCGGGTGCCCAAGAGACCCAGTACTTC. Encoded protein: CASSQETAGAQETQYF.

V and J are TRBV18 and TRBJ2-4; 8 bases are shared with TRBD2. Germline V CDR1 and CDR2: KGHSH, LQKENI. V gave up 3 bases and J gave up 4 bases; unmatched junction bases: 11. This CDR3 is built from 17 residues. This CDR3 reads CASSPLLTGGLKNIQYF. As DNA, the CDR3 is TGTGCCAGCTCACCGTTGTTAACGGGGGGGCTTAAAAACATTCAGTACTTC.

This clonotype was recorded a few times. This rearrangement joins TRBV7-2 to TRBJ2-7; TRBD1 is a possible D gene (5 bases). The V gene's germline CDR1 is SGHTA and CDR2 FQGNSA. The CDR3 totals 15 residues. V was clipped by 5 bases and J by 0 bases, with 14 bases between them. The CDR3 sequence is CASSQSPDSSYEQYF. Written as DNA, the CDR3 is TGTGCCAGCAGCCAGAGCCCCGACAGCTCCTACGAGCAGTACTTC.

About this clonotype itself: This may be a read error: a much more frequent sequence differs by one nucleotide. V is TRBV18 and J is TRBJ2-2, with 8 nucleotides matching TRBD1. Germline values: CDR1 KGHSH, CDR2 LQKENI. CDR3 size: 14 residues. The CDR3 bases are TGTGCCGGCTCACCAGGGGGCGCGTCCGGGGAGCTGTTTTTT. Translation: CAGSPGGASGELFF.

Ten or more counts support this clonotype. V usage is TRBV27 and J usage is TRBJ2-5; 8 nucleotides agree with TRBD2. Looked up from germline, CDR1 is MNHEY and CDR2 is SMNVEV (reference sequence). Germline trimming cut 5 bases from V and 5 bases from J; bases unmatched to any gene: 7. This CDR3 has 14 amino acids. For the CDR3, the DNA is TGTGCCAGCAGTGCCCCGGGACTAGGGGAGACCCAGTACTTC. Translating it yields CASSAPGLGETQYF.

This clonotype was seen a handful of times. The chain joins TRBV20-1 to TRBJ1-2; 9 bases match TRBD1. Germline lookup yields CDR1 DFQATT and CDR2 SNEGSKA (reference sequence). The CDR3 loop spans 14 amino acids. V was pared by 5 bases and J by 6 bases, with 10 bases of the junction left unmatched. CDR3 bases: TGCAGTGCTCACGAAACAGGGGGCGCAGATGGCTACACCTTC. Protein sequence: CSAHETGGADGYTF.

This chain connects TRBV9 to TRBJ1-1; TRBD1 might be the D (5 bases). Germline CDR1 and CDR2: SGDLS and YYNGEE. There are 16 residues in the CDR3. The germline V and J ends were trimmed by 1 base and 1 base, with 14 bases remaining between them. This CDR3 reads CASSVPPEGTNTEAFF. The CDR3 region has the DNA TGTGCCAGCAGCGTACCGCCTGAGGGGACGAACACTGAAGCTTTCTTT.

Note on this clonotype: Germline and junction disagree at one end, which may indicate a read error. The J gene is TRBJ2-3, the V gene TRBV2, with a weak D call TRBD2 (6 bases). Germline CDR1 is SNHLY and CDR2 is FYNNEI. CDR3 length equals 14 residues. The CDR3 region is CASIERGSTDTQYF. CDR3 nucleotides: TGTGCCAGCATTGAACGGGGGAGCACAGATACGCAGTATTTT.

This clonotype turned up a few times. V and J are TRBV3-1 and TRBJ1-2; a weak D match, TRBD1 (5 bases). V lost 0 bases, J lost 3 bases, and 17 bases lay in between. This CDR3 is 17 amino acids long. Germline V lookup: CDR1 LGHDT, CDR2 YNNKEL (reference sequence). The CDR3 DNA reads TGTGCCAGCAGCCAAGATCTCGACCCAACAGGTTACTATGGCTACACCTTC. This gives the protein CASSQDLDPTGYYGYTF.

The CDR3 is CASSYNGANEKLFF. The CDR3 bases are TGTGCCAGCAGTTACAACGGGGCTAATGAAAAACTGTTTTTT. The rearrangement links TRBV6-5 to TRBJ1-4; no reliable D call. This CDR3 region has 14 residues. Germline V gene data show CDR1 as MNHEY and CDR2 as SVGAGI. The germline V and J ends were trimmed by 2 bases and 3 bases, with 7 bases remaining between them.

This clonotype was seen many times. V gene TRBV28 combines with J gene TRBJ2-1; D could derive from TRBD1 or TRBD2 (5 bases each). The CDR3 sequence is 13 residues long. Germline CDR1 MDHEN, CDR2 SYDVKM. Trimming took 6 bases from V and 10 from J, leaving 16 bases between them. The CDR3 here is CASSKGTTGEQFF. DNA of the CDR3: TGTGCCAGCAGCAAAGGGACCACAGGCGAGCAGTTCTTC.

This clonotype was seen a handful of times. CDR3 in DNA: TGTGCCAGCAGCTTAGGGCCTGCAGCCAATCAGCCCCAGCATTTT. Encoded protein: CASSLGPAANQPQHF. The genes are TRBV7-2 and TRBJ1-5; D gene uncertain. Germline CDR1 and CDR2: SGHTA and FQGNSA. The CDR3 length is 15 residues. V was trimmed by 1 base and J by 3 bases, leaving 10 bases between them. The whole variable domain, remainder taken from reference TRBV7-2 and TRBJ1-5, is GAGVSQSPSNKVTEKGKDVELRCDPISGHTALYWYRQSLGQGLEFLIYFQGNSAPDKSGLPSDRFSAERTGGSVSTLTIQRTQQEDSAVYLCASSLGPAANQPQHFGDGTRLSIL.

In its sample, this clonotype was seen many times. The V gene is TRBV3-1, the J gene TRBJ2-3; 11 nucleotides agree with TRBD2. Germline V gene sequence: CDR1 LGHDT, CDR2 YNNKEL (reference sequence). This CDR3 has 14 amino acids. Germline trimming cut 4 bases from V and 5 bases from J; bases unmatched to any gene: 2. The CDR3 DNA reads TGTGCCAGCAGCCTAGCGGGGGGGCTAGATACGCAGTATTTT. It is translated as CASSLAGGLDTQYF.

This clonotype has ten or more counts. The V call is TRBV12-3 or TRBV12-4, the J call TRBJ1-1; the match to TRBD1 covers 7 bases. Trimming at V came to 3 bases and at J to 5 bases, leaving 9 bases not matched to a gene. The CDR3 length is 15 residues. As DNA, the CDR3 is TGTGCCAGCAGTTTGGTAGGGGGCGCGGGGACTGAAGCTTTCTTT. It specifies CASSLVGGAGTEAFF.